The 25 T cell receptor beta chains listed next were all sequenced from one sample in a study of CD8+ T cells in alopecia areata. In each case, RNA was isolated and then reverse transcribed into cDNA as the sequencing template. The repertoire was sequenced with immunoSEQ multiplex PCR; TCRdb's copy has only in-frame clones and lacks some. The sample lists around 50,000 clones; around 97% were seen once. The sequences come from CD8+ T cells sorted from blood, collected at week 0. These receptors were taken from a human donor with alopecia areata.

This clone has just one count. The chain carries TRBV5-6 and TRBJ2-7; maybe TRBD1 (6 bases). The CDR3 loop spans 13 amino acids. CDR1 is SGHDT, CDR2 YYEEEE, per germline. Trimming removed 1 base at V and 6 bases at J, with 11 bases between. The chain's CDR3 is CASSLNAGAEQYF. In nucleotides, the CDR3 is TGTGCCAGCAGCTTGAACGCAGGGGCCGAGCAGTACTTC.

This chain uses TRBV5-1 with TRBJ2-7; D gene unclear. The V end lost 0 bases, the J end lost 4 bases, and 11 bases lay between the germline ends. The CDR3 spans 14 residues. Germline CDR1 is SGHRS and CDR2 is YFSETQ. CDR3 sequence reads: CASSLGTLGYEQYF. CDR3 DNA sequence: TGCGCCAGCAGCTTGGGGACCCTCGGGTACGAGCAGTACTTC.

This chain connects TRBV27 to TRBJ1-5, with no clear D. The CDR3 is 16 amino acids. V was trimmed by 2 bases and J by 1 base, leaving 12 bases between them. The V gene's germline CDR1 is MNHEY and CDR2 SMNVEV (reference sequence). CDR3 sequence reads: CASSLTTALSNQPQHF. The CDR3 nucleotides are TGTGCCAGCAGTTTAACAACAGCTCTAAGCAATCAGCCCCAGCATTTT.

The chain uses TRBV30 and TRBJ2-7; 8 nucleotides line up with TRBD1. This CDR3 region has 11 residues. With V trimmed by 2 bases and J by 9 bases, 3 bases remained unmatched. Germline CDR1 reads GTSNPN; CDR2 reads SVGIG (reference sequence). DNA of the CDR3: TGTGCCTGGAGTCTGGGGACAGGGCAGTACTTC. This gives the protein CAWSLGTGQYF. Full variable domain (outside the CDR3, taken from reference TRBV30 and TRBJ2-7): SQTIHQWPATLVQPVGSPLSLECTVEGTSNPNLYWYRQAAGRGLQLLFYSVGIGQISSEVPQNLSASRPQDRQFILSSKKLLLSDSGFYLCAWSLGTGQYFGPGTRLTVT.

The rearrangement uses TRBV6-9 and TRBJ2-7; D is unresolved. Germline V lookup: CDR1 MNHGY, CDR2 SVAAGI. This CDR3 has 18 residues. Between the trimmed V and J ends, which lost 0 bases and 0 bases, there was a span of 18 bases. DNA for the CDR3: TGTGCCAGCAGTTATTCTAGGCGTTCTGTAGGTGACTCCTACGAGCAGTACTTC. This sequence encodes CASSYSRRSVGDSYEQYF.

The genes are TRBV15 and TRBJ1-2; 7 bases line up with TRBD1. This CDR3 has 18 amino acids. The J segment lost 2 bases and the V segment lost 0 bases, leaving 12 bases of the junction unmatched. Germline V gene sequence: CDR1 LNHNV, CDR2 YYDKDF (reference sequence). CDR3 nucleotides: TGTGCCACCAGCAGAGATCGGTCCGGGACAGTAGGCAACTATGGCTACACCTTC. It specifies CATSRDRSGTVGNYGYTF.

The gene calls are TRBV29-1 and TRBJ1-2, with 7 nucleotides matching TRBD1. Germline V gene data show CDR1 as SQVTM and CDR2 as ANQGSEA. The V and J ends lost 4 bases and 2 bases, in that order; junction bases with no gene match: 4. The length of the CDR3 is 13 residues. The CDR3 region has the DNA TGCAGCGTTGGTGGGACAGTCAACTATGGCTACACCTTC. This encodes CSVGGTVNYGYTF.

CDR3 coding DNA: TGTGCCAGCAGCTTGGTGGCTAGCGGAGAGGATACGCAGTATTTT. Protein: CASSLVASGEDTQYF. The V gene is TRBV5-4, the J gene TRBJ2-3; 7 positions match TRBD2. J gave up 6 bases and V 0 bases, and 7 bases lay outside the gene matches. This CDR3 contains 15 residues. CDR1 is SGHNT and CDR2 is YYREEE in the germline V gene (reference sequence). Variable domain in full (rest from reference TRBV5-4 and TRBJ2-3): ETGVTQSPTHLIKTRGQQVTLRCSSQSGHNTVSWYQQALGQGPQFIFQYYREEENGRGNFPPRFSGLQFPNYSSELNVNALELDDSALYLCASSLVASGEDTQYFGPGTRLTVL.

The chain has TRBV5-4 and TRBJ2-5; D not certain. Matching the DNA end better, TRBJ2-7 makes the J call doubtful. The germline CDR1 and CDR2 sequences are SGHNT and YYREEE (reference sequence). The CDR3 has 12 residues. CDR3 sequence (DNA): TGTGCCAGCAGCCCGGACTCCTACGAGCAGTACTTC. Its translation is CASSPDSYEQYF.

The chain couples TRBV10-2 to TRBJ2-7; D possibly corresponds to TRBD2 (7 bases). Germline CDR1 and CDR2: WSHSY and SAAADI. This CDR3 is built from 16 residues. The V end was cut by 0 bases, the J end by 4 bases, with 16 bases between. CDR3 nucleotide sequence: TGCGCCAGCAGTGAGTCTGGGGGCGAGGGGGGGTACGAGCAGTACTTC. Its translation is CASSESGGEGGYEQYF.

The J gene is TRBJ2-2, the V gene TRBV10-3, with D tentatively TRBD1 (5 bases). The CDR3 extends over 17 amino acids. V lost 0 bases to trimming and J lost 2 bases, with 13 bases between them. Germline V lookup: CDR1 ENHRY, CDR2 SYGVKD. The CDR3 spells CAISESGAQDNTGELFF. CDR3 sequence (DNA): TGTGCCATCAGTGAGTCTGGGGCGCAGGATAACACCGGGGAGCTGTTTTTT.

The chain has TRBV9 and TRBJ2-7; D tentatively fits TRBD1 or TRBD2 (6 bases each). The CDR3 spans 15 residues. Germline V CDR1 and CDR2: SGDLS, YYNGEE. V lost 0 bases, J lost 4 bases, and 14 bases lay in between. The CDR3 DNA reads TGTGCCAGCAGCGTAGGCCGGGGGCCCACATACGAGCAGTACTTC. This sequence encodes CASSVGRGPTYEQYF.

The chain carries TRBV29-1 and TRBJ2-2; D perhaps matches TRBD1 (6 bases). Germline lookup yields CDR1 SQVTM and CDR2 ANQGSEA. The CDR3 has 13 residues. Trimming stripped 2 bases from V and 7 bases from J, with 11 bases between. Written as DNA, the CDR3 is TGCAGCGTTGAACCAGGGGTTGACGGGGAGCTGTTTTTT. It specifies CSVEPGVDGELFF.

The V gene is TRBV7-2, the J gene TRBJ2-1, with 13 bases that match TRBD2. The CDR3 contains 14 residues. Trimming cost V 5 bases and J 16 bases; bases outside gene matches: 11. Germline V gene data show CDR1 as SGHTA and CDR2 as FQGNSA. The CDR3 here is CASSLVGTSGAPFF. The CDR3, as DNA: TGTGCCAGCAGCCTAGTGGGGACTAGCGGGGCCCCTTTCTTC.

CDR3 region: CASSYSHEQYF. The CDR3 DNA reads TGTGCCAGCAGTTACTCTCACGAGCAGTACTTC. V and J are TRBV6-6 and TRBJ2-7; D uncertain. The V and J ends lost 0 bases and 5 bases respectively, with 2 bases between them. This CDR3 region has 11 residues. Germline V gene sequence: CDR1 MNHNY, CDR2 SVGAGI (reference sequence).

The CDR3, as DNA: TGTGCCAGCGGGGACTTCTCATACAATGAGCAGTTCTTC. It yields the protein CASGDFSYNEQFF. The rearrangement joins TRBV2 to TRBJ2-1; possible D gene TRBD2, 6 bases. V shed 8 bases and J shed 4 bases, with 12 bases lying between them. This CDR3 has 13 amino acids. Per germline, CDR1 SNHLY and CDR2 FYNNEI.

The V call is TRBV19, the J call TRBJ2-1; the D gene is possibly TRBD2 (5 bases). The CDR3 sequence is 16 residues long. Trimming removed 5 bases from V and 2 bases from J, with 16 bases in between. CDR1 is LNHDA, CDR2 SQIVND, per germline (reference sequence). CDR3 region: CASSPDQRSPYNEQFF. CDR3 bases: TGTGCCAGTAGTCCCGATCAGCGGTCCCCCTACAATGAGCAGTTCTTC.

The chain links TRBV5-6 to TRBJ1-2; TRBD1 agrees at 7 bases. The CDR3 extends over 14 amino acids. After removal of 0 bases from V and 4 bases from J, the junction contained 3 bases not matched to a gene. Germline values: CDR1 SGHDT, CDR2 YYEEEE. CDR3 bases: TGTGCCAGCAGCTTGGGACAGGGCCGCTATGGCTACACCTTC. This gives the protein CASSLGQGRYGYTF.

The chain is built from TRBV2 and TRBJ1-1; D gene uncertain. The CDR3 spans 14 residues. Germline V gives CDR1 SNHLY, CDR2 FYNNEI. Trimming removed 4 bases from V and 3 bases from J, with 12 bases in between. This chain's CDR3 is CASSVWGVDTEAFF. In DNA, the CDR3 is TGTGCCAGCAGTGTATGGGGAGTCGACACTGAAGCTTTCTTT.

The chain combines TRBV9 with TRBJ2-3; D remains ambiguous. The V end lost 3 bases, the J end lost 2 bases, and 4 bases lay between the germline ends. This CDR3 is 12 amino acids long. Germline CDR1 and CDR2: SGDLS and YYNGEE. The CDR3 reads CASSANTDTQYF. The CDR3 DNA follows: TGTGCCAGCAGCGCTAACACAGATACGCAGTATTTT.

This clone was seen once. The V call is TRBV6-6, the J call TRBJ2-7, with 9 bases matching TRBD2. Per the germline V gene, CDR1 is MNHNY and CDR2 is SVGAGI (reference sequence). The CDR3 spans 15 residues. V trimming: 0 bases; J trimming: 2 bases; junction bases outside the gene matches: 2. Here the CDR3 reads CASSYSAGGPYEQYF. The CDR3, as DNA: TGTGCCAGCAGTTACTCGGCGGGGGGGCCCTACGAGCAGTACTTC.

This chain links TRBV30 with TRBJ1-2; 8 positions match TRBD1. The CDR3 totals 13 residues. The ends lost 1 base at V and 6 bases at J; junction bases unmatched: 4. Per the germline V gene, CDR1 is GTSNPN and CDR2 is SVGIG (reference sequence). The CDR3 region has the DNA TGTGCCTGGAGTGCGACAGGGGTCGATGGCTACACCTTC. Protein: CAWSATGVDGYTF.

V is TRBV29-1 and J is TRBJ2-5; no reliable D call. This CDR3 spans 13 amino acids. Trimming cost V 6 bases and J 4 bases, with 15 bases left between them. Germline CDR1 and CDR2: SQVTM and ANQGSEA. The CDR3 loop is CSVPDAARETQYF. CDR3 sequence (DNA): TGCAGCGTCCCCGACGCAGCGAGAGAGACCCAGTACTTC.

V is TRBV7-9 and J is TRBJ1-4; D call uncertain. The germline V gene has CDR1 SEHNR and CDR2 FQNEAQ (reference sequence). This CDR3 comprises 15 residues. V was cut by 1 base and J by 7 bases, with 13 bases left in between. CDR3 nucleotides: TGTGCCAGCAGCTTAGGTTACCAAGGAAGTGAAAAACTGTTTTTT. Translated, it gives CASSLGYQGSEKLFF.

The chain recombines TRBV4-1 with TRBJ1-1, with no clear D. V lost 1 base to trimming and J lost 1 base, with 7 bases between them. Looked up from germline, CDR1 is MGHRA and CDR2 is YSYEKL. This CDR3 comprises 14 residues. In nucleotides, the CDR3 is TGCGCCAGCAGCCAAGTTCAGAAGAACACTGAAGCTTTCTTT. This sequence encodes CASSQVQKNTEAFF.